This T cell receptor beta chain was identified during a study of regulatory T cells in long-lasting Graves disease. The table lists this clonotype with many counts. The TCR beta library used iRepertoire HTBI primers with Arm-PCR amplification of CDR3. TCRdb recomputed calls from the multiplex PCR reads with MiXCR, one row per CDR3 protein. The table records about 440,000 distinct CDR3 sequences, under 15% of them present only once. Deletions cut 5 bases from V and 9 bases from J, with 11 bases between. This CDR3 contains 12 residues. Germline CDR1 SEHNR, CDR2 FQNEAQ (reference sequence). Sample time point: newly diagnosed GD, antithyroid drugs for less than 3 months. Extracted PBMC RNA gave rise to the TCR library. The same data also contributed to another study, on T cells in Graves' hyperthyroidism and ophthalmopathy.

The clonotype originates from a woman aged 25 to 45 with Graves disease. The source was peripheral blood mononuclear cells (PBMCs), collected at new diagnosis, from a patient treated with antithyroid drugs. The chain links TRBV7-9 to TRBJ1-5, with D tentatively TRBD1 (6 bases). CDR3 loop: CASSDTGRPQHF. The CDR3 DNA reads TGTGCCAGCAGCGACACAGGGAGGCCCCAGCATTTT.